These 5 T cell receptor beta chains came from one sample sequenced in a study of blood T cell repertoires in COVID-19. Method: immunoSEQ multiplex PCR; TCRdb's copy keeps in-frame clones and lacks some. The sample lists 100,000 or so clones, around 86% seen once, with 30% to 45% in the top ten. Sequencing was carried out using peripheral blood. These receptors were taken from a man older than 75 with acute or convalescent COVID-19.

J is TRBJ2-5 and V is TRBV9; 10 bases line up with TRBD2. CDR3 length equals 18 residues. The germline V gene has CDR1 SGDLS and CDR2 YYNGEE. The ends lost 0 bases at V and 0 bases at J; junction bases unmatched: 8. DNA of the CDR3: TGTGCCAGCAGCGTAGGCGTCGGGACTAGCGAATACCAAGAGACCCAGTACTTC. Its translation: CASSVGVGTSEYQETQYF.

The rearrangement uses TRBV19 and TRBJ1-6; the match to TRBD1 covers 7 bases. Germline CDR1 LNHDA, CDR2 SQIVND (reference sequence). This CDR3 has 14 residues. V lost 4 bases to trimming and J lost 14 bases; unmatched junction nucleotides: 11. CDR3 residues: CASSNGRPRGALHF. The CDR3 DNA is TGTGCCAGTAGTAATGGGAGGCCCAGGGGGGCCCTCCACTTT.

This clone was detected once. The chain combines TRBV3-1 (or the pseudogene TRBV3-2) with TRBJ2-1; 7 nucleotides align to TRBD2. Germline loops: CDR1 LGHDT, CDR2 YNNKEL (reference sequence). J gave up 1 base and V 1 base, and 7 bases lay outside the gene matches. This CDR3 is built from 17 residues. Here the CDR3 DNA reads TGTGCCAGCAGCCAAGGAGGGCTAGCGGCTTCCTACAATGAGCAGTTCTTC. Translated, it gives CASSQGGLAASYNEQFF.

V gene TRBV4-2 combines with J gene TRBJ1-5; 7 nucleotides match TRBD1. The germline CDR1 and CDR2 sequences are LGHNA and YNFKEQ. Trimming at V came to 1 base and at J to 5 bases, leaving 5 bases not matched to a gene. This CDR3 comprises 15 residues. The CDR3 loop is CASSQARTGYQPQHF. The CDR3 region has the DNA TGTGCCAGCAGCCAAGCCCGGACAGGCTATCAGCCCCAGCATTTT.

This chain uses TRBV7-3 with TRBJ1-6; 7 nucleotides agree with TRBD1. The germline gives CDR1 SGHTA, CDR2 FQGTGA. Trimming took 5 bases from V and 7 from J; bases not matched to a gene: 5. The CDR3 loop spans 14 amino acids. The CDR3 DNA is TGTGCCAGCAGCCCCGGGACAGTGAATTCACCCCTCCACTTT. The encoded protein is CASSPGTVNSPLHF.